The clone carrying this T cell receptor beta chain appeared a few times. The sample comes from a study of response to subunit inactivated influenza vaccine. This CDR3 is 13 amino acids long. Per the germline V gene, CDR1 is ENHRY and CDR2 is SYGVKD. Trimming removed 5 bases from V and 6 bases from J; junction bases left unmatched: 4. MiXCR was run by TCRdb on the RT-PCR reads, yielding one entry per CDR3 protein. This table holds hundreds of thousands of distinct CDR3 sequences, roughly 14% found once. The material sequenced was PBMCs from blood, taken around 14 days before vaccination. This TCR derives from a man in his fifties or sixties who received an inactivated influenza vaccine. The V and J genes are TRBV10-3 and TRBJ1-1; 9 positions agree with TRBD1. The CDR3 loop reads CAISPGQGAEAFF. CDR3 DNA sequence: TGTGCCATCAGTCCGGGACAGGGCGCTGAAGCTTTCTTT.